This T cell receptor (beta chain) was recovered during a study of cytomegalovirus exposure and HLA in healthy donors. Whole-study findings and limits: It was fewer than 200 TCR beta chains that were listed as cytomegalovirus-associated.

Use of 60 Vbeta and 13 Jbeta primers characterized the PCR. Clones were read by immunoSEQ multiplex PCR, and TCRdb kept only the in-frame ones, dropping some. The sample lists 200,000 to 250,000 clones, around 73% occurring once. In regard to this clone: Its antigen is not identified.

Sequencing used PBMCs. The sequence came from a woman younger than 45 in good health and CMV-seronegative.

The CDR3 bases are TGTGCCAGCTGTAAACAGTACAATAGCAATCAGCCCCAGCATTTT. Its protein is CASCKQYNSNQPQHF. The gene calls are TRBV6-5 and TRBJ1-5, with no clear D. V was trimmed by 8 bases and J by 0 bases, leaving 14 bases between them. Germline CDR1 reads MNHEY; CDR2 reads SVGAGI. The CDR3 sequence is 15 residues long.